This T cell receptor (beta chain) came from a study of blood T cell repertoires in COVID-19. Across the whole study: The United States, Italy and Spain provided the acute and convalescent COVID-19 samples. The cDNA or gDNA used as material had been derived from T cells, B-cell-depleted T cells, or PBMCs.

Participant age was roughly 18 to 90 years, and participants resided in roughly 24 US areas. Original data processing: Nucleated cell number was recorded as an estimate derived from reference gene primer amplification. The method was immunoSEQ multiplex PCR; TCRdb's version includes in-frame clones alone and lacks a portion of them. V and J calls and clone size come straight from that table; D and trimming were deduced from the DNA. The data hold fewer than 250,000 clones, with around 86% observed a single time. Germline lookup yields CDR1 SGHDN and CDR2 FVKESK. J was trimmed by 2 bases and V by 2 bases; bases with no gene match: 8. This CDR3 has 16 amino acids.

Sequencing was done on a sample of PBMCs or T cells enriched from blood (not recorded which). The gene calls are TRBV14 and TRBJ2-7; 8 nucleotides align to TRBD2. The origin of this receptor is a young man in a cohort exposed to, infected with or recovered from COVID-19 (not recorded which). The CDR3 here is CASSQKLAAHAYEQYF. The CDR3 DNA reads TGTGCCAGCAGCCAAAAACTAGCGGCCCATGCCTACGAGCAGTACTTC.